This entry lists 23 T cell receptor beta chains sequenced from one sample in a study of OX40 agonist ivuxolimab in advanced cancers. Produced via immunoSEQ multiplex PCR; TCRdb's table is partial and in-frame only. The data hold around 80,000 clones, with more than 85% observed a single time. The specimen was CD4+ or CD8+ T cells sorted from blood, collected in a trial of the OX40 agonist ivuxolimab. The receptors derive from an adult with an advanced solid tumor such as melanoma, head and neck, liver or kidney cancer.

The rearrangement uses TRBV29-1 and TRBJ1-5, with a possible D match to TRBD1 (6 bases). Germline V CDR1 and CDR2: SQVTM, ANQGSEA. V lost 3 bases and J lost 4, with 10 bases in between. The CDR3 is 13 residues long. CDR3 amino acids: CSVETGPNQPQHF. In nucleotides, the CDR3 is TGCAGCGTTGAGACAGGACCAAATCAGCCCCAGCATTTT.

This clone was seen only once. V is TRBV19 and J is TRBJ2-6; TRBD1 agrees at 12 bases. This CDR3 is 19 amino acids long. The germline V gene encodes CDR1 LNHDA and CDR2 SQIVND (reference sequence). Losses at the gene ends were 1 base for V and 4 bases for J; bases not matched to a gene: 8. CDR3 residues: CASSIVPGQGASGANVLTF. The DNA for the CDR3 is TGTGCCAGTAGTATAGTCCCGGGACAGGGGGCTTCAGGGGCCAACGTCCTGACTTTC.

CDR3 coding DNA: TGTGCCAGCAGCTTATTAATGGGGGGCGCCGGGGAGCTGTTTTTT. Translated: CASSLLMGGAGELFF. The V gene is TRBV7-9, the J gene TRBJ2-2; the D gene could be TRBD1 or TRBD2 (6 bases each). V shed 2 bases and J shed 6 bases, with 13 bases lying between them. This CDR3 is 15 amino acids long. CDR1 SEHNR and CDR2 FQNEAQ come from the germline V gene (reference sequence).

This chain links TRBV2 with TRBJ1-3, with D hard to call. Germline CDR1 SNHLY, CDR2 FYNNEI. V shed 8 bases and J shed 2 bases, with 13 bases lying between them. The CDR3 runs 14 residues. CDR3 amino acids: CASLNMGTGNTIYF. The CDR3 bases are TGTGCCAGCCTAAATATGGGGACTGGAAACACCATATATTTT.

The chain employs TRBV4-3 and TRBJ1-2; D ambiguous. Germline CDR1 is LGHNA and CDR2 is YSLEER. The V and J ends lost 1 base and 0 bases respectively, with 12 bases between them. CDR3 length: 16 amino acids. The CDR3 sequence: CASSQGQSGSNYGYTF. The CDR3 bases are TGCGCCAGCAGCCAAGGGCAGTCAGGCTCTAACTATGGCTACACCTTC.

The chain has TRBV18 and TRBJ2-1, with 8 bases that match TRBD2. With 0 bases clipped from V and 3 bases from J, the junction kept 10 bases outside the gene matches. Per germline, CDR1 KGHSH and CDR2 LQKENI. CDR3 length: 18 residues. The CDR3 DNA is TGTGCCAGCTCACCACCGAAAGAGCGGGAGCAAATCTACAATGAGCAGTTCTTC. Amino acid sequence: CASSPPKEREQIYNEQFF.

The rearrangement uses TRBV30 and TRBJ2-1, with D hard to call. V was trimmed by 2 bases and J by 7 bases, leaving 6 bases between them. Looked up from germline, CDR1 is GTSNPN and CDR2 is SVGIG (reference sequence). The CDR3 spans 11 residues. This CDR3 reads CAWSNPNEQFF. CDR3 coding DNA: TGTGCCTGGAGTAATCCGAATGAGCAGTTCTTC. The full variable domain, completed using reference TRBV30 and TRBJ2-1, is SQTIHQWPATLVQPVGSPLSLECTVEGTSNPNLYWYRQAAGRGLQLLFYSVGIGQISSEVPQNLSASRPQDRQFILSSKKLLLSDSGFYLCAWSNPNEQFFGPGTRLTVL.

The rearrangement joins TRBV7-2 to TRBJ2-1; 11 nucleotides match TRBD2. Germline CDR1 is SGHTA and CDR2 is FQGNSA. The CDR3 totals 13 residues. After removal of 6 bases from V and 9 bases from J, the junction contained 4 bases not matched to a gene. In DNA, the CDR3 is TGTGCCAGCAGTACTAGCGGGAGTCCTGAGCAGTTCTTC. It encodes CASSTSGSPEQFF. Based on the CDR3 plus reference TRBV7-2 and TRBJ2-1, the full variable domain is GAGVSQSPSNKVTEKGKDVELRCDPISGHTALYWYRQSLGQGLEFLIYFQGNSAPDKSGLPSDRFSAERTGGSVSTLTIQRTQQEDSAVYLCASSTSGSPEQFFGPGTRLTVL.

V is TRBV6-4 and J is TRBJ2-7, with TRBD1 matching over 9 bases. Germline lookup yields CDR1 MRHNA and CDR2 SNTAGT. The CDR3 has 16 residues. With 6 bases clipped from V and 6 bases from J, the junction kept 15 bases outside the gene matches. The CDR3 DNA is TGTGCCAGCAGCGTAAAAGGACAGGGGATCAGGGGCGAGCAGTACTTC. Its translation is CASSVKGQGIRGEQYF.

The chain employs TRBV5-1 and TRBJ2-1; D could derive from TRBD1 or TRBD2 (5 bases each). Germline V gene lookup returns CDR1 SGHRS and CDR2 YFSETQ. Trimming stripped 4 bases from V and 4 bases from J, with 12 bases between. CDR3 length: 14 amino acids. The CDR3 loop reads CASSPEGLYNEQFF. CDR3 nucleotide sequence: TGCGCCAGCAGCCCCGAGGGGCTGTACAATGAGCAGTTCTTC.

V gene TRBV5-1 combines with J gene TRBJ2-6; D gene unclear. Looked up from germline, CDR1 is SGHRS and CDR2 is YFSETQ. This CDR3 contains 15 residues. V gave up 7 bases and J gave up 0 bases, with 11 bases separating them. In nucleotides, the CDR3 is TGCGCCAGCTCACCACGTAACTCTGGGGCCAACGTCCTGACTTTC. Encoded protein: CASSPRNSGANVLTF.

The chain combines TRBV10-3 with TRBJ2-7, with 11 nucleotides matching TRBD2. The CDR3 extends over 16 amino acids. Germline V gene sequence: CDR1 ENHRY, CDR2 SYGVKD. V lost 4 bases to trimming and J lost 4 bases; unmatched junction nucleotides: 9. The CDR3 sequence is CAISGAGASGRYEQYF. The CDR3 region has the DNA TGTGCCATCAGTGGAGCGGGAGCTAGCGGGAGGTACGAGCAGTACTTC.

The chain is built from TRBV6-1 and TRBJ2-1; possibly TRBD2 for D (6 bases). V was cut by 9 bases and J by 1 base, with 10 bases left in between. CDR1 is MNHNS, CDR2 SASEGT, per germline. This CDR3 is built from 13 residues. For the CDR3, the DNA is TGTGCCAGTTTAGCGGCGTCCTACAATGAGCAGTTCTTC. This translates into CASLAASYNEQFF.

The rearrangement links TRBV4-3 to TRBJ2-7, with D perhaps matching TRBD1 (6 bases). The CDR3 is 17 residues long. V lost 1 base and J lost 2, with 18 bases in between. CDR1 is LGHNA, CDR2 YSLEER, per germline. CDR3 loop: CASSQVLSRDTAYEQYF. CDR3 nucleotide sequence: TGCGCCAGCAGCCAAGTTCTGTCCCGGGACACCGCCTACGAGCAGTACTTC.

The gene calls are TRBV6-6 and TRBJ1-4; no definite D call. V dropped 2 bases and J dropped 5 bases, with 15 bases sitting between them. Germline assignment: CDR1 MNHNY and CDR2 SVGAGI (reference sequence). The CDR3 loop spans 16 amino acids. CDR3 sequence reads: CASSYGWAAGNEKLFF. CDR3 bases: TGTGCCAGCAGTTACGGGTGGGCCGCGGGAAATGAAAAACTGTTTTTT.

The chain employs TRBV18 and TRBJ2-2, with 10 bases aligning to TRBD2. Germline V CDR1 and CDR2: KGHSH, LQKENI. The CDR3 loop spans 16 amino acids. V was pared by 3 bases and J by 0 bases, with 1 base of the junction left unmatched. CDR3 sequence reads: CASSPGLASNTGELFF. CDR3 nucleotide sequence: TGTGCCAGCTCACCGGGACTAGCGTCGAACACCGGGGAGCTGTTTTTT.

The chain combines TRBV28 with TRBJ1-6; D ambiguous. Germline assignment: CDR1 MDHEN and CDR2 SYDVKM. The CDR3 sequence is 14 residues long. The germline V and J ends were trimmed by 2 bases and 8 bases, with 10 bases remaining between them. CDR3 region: CASSLGVTYSPLHF. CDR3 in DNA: TGTGCCAGCAGTTTAGGGGTAACATATTCACCCCTCCACTTT. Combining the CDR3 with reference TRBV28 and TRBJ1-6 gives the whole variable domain DVKVTQSSRYLVKRTGEKVFLECVQDMDHENMFWYRQDPGLGLRLIYFSYDVKMKEKGDIPEGYSVSREKKERFSLILESASTNQTSMYLCASSLGVTYSPLHFGNGTRLTVT.

CDR3 sequence: CAARRGVSGELFF. CDR3 DNA sequence: TGTGCCGCCCGTCGAGGGGTCTCAGGGGAGCTGTTTTTT. This chain joins TRBV6-1 and TRBJ2-2; D possibly uses TRBD1 or TRBD2 (5 bases each). V lost 11 bases to trimming and J lost 8 bases, with 18 bases between them. CDR1 is MNHNS and CDR2 is SASEGT in the germline V gene. The CDR3 sequence is 13 residues long.

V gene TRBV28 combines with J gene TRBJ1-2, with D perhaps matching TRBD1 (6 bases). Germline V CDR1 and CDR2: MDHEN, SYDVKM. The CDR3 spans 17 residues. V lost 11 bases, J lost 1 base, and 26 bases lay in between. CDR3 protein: CAAWGMGTLQSNYGYTF. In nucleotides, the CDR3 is TGTGCCGCCTGGGGTATGGGGACACTGCAGAGTAACTATGGCTACACCTTC.

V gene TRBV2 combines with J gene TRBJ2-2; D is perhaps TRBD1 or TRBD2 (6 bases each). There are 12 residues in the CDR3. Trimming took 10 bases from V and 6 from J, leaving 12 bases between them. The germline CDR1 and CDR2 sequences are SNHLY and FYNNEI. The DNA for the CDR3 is TGTGCCATCCGAAGGGGGGCCGGGGAGCTGTTTTTT. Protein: CAIRRGAGELFF.

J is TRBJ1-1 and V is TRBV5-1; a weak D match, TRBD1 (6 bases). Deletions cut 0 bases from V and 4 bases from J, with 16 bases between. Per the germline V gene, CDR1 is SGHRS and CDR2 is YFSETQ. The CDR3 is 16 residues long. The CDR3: CASSLEMQGLGTEAFF. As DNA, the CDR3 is TGCGCCAGCAGCTTGGAGATGCAGGGGTTGGGCACTGAAGCTTTCTTT.

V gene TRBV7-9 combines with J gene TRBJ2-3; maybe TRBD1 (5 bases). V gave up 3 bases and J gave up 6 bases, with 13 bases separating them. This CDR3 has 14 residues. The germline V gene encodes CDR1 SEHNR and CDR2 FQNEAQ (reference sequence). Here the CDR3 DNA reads TGTGCCAGCAGCTTCAGGGTAGTGCGGGATACGCAGTATTTT. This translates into CASSFRVVRDTQYF.

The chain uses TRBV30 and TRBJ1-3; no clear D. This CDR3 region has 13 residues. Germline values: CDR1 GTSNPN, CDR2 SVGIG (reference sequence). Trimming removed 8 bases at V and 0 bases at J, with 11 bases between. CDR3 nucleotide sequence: TGTGCCCGTTCACAGATCTCTGGAAACACCATATATTTT. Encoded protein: CARSQISGNTIYF. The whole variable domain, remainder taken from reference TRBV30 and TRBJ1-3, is SQTIHQWPATLVQPVGSPLSLECTVEGTSNPNLYWYRQAAGRGLQLLFYSVGIGQISSEVPQNLSASRPQDRQFILSSKKLLLSDSGFYLCARSQISGNTIYFGEGSWLTVV.